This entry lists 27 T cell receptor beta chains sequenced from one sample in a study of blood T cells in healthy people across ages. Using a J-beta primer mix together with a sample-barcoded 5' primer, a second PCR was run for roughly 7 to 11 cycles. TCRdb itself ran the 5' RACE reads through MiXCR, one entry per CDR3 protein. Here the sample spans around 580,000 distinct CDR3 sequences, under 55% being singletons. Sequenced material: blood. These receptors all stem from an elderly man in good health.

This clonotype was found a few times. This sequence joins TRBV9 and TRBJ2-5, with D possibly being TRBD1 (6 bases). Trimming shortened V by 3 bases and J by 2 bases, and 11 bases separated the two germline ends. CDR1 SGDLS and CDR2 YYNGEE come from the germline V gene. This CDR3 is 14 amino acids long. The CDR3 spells CASSETGTQETQYF. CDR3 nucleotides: TGTGCCAGCAGCGAGACCGGGACACAAGAGACCCAGTACTTC. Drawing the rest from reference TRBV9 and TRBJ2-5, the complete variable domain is DSGVTQTPKHLITATGQRVTLRCSPRSGDLSVYWYQQSLDQGLQFLIQYYNGEERAKGNILERFSAQQFPDLHSELNLSSLELGDSALYFCASSETGTQETQYFGPGTRLLVL.

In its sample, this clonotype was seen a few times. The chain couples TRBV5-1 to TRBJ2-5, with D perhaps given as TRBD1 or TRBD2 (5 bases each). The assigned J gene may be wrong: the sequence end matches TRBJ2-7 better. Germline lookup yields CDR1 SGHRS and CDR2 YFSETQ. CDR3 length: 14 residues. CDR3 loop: CASSFSPGSGEQYF. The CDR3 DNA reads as TGCGCCAGCAGCTTCTCGCCAGGGAGTGGCGAGCAGTACTTC.

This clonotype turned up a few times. CDR3 in DNA: TGCGCCAGCAGTACGGGAGAGACCTACAATGAGCAGTTCTTC. Its translation: CASSTGETYNEQFF. The V and J genes are TRBV5-1 and TRBJ2-1, with D possibly matching TRBD2 (6 bases). Trimming stripped 5 bases from V and 2 bases from J, with 11 bases between. Germline-derived CDR1 and CDR2 are SGHRS and YFSETQ. The CDR3 consists of 14 residues.

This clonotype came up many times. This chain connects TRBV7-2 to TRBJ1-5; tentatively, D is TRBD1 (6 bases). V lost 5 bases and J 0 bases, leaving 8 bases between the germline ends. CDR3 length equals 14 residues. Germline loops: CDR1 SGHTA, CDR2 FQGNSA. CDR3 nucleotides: TGTGCCAGCAGCCAGGGGCCTAGCAATCAGCCCCAGCATTTT. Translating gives CASSQGPSNQPQHF.

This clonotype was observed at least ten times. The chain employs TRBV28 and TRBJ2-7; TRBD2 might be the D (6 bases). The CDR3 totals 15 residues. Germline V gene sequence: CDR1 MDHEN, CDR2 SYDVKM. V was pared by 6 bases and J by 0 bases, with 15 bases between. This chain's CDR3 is CASRASDSSSYEQYF. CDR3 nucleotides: TGTGCCAGCAGAGCTAGCGATTCGAGCTCCTACGAGCAGTACTTC.

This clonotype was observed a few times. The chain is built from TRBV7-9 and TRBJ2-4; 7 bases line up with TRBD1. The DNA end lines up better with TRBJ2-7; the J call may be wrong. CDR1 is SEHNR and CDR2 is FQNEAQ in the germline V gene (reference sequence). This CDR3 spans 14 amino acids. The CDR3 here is CASSLELDRAEQYF. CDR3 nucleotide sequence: TGTGCCAGCAGCTTAGAACTAGACAGGGCCGAGCAGTACTTC.

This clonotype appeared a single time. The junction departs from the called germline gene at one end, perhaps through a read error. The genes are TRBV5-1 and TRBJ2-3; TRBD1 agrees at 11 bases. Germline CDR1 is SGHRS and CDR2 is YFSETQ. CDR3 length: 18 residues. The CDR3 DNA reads TGCGCCAGCAGCATGGAACCGGTGGGACAGGGGGTCACAGATACGCGGTATTTT. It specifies CASSMEPVGQGVTDTRYF.

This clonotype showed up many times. The CDR3 DNA sequence: TGTGCCAGCAGTTCGGGACAGGGCTTCCGCGAGCAGTACTTC. Translated: CASSSGQGFREQYF. The gene calls are TRBV6-6 and TRBJ2-7, with 9 bases that match TRBD1. CDR3 length: 14 residues. Germline CDR1 is MNHNY and CDR2 is SVGAGI (reference sequence). V shed 4 bases and J 6 bases; nucleotides not matched to a gene: 7.

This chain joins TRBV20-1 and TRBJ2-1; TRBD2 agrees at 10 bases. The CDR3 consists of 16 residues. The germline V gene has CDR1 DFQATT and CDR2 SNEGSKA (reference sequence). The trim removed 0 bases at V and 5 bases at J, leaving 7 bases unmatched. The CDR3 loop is CSARDGLAGANNEQFF. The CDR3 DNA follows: TGCAGTGCTAGAGACGGGCTAGCGGGAGCGAACAATGAGCAGTTCTTC.

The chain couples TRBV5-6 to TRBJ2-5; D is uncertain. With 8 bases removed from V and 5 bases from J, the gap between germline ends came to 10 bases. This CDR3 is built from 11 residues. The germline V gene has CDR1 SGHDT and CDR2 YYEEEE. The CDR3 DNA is TGTGCCAGATTAGATGGGGAGACCCAGTACTTC. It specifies CARLDGETQYF. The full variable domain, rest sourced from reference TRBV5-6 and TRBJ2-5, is DAGVTQSPTHLIKTRGQQVTLRCSPKSGHDTVSWYQQALGQGPQFIFQYYEEEERQRGNFPDRFSGHQFPNYSSELNVNALLLGDSALYLCARLDGETQYFGPGTRLLVL.

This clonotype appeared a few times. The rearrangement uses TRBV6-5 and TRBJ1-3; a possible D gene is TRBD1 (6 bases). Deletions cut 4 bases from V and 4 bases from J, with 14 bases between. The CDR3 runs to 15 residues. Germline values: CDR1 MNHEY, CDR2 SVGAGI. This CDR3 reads CASSLNLRGGNTIYF. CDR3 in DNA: TGTGCCAGCAGTTTAAACCTTAGGGGGGGAAACACCATATATTTT.

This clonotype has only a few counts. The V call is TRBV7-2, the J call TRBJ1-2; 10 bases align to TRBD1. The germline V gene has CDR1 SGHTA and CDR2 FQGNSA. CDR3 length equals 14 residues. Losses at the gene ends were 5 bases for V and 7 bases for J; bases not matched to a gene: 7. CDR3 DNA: TGTGCCAGCAGCCCCGGGACAGGGGATAGTGGCTACACCTTC. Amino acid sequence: CASSPGTGDSGYTF.

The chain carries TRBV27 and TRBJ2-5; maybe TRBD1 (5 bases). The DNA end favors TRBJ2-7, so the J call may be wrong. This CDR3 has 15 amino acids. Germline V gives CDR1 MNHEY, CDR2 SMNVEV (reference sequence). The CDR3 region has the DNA TGTGCCAGCAGTCCTCAACAGGTCCTAACGCACGAGCAGTACTTC. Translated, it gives CASSPQQVLTHEQYF.

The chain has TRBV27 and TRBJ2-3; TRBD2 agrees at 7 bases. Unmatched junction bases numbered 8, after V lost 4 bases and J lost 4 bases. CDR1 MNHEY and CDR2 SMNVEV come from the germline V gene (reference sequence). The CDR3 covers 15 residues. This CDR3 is CASSSVAGVSDTQYF. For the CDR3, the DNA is TGTGCCAGCAGTTCGGTGGCGGGAGTGTCAGATACGCAGTATTTT.

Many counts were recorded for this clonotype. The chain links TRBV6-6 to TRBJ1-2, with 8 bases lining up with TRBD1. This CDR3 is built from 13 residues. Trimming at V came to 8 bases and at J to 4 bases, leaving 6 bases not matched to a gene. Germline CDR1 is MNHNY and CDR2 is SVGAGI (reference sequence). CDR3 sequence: CASSYTGGYGYTF. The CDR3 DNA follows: TGTGCCAGCTCTTATACAGGGGGCTATGGCTACACCTTC.

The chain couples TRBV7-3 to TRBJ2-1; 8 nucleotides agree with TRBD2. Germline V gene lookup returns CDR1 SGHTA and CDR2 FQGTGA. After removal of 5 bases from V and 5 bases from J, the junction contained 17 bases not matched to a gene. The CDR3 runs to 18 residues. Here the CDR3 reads CASSPRRGSGRGDNEQFF. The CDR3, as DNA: TGTGCCAGCAGCCCAAGACGGGGGAGCGGGAGAGGCGACAATGAGCAGTTCTTC.

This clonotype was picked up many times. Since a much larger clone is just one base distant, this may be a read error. CDR3 sequence (DNA): TGTGCCAGCAGTGAAGTCCTCTATGGCTACACCTTC. This gives the protein CASSEVLYGYTF. The gene calls are TRBV6-1 and TRBJ1-2; D is undetermined. Germline CDR1 and CDR2: MNHNS and SASEGT. Trimming cost V 1 base and J 4 bases, with 4 bases left between them. The CDR3 totals 12 residues.

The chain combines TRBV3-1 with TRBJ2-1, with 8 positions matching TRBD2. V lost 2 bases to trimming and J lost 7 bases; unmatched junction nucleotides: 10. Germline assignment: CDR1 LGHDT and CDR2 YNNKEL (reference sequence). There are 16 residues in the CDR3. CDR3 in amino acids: CASSQLSSGSTNEQFF. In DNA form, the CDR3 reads TGTGCCAGCAGCCAACTCAGCAGCGGGAGTACGAATGAGCAGTTCTTC.

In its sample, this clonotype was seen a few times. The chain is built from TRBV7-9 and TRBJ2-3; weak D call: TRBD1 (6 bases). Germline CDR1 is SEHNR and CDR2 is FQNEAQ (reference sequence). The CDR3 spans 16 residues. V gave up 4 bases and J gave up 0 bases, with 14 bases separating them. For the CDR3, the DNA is TGTGCCAGCAGCTCCCCAACAGGGATAAGCACAGATACGCAGTATTTT. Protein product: CASSSPTGISTDTQYF.

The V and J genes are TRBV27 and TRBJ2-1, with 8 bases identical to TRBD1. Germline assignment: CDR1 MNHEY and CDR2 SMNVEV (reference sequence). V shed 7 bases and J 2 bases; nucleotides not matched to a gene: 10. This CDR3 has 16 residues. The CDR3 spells CASTNPRDRPYNEQFF. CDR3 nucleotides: TGTGCCAGCACGAACCCTCGGGACAGGCCCTACAATGAGCAGTTCTTC.

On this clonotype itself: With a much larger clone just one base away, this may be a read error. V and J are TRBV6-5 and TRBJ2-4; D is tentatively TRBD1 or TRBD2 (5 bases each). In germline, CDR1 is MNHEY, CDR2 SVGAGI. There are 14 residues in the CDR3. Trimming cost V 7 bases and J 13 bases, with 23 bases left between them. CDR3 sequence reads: CASTNMGEYKEQYF. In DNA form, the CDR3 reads TGTGCCAGCACCAATATGGGGGAATACAAGGAGCAGTACTTC.

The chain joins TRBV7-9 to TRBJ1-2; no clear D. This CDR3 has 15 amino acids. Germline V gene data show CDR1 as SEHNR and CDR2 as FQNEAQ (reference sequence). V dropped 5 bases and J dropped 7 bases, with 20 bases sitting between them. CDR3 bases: TGTGCCAGCAGCACGGGCCTACCTAACTCCCGTGGCTACACCTTC. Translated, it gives CASSTGLPNSRGYTF.

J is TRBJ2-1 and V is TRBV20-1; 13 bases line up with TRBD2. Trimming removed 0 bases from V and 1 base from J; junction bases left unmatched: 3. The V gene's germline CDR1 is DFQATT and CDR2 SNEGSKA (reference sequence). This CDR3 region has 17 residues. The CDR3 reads CSARDTTSGRSYNEQFF. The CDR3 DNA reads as TGCAGTGCTAGAGATACGACTAGCGGGAGGTCCTACAATGAGCAGTTCTTC.

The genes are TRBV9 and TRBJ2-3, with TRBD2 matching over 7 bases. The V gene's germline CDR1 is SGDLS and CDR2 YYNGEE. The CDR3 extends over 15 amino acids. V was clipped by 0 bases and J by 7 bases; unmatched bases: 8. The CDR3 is CASSVVDWRGYTQYF. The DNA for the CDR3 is TGTGCCAGCAGCGTAGTCGACTGGCGGGGGTATACGCAGTATTTT.

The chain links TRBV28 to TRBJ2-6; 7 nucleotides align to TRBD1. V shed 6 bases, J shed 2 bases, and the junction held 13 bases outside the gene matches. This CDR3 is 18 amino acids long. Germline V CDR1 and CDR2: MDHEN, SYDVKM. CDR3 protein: CASSIPRTGSAGANVLTF. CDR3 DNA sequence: TGTGCCAGCAGCATACCTAGGACAGGATCTGCTGGGGCCAACGTCCTGACTTTC.

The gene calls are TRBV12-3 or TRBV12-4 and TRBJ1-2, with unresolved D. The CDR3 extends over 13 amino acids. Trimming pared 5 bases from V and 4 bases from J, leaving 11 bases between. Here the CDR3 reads CASSVGVGYGYTF. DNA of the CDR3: TGTGCCAGCAGTGTAGGCGTGGGCTATGGCTACACCTTC.

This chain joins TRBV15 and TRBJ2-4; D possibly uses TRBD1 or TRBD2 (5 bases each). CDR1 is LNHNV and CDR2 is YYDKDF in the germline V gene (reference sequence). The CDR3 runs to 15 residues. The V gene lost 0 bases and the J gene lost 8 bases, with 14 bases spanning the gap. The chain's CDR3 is CATSRDSQGEDIQYF. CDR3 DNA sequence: TGTGCCACCAGCAGAGATTCCCAGGGAGAGGACATTCAGTACTTC. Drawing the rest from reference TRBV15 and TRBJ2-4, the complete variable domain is DAMVIQNPRYQVTQFGKPVTLSCSQTLNHNVMYWYQQKSSQAPKLLFHYYDKDFNNEADTPDNFQSRRPNTSFCFLDIRSPGLGDTAMYLCATSRDSQGEDIQYFGAGTRLSVL.